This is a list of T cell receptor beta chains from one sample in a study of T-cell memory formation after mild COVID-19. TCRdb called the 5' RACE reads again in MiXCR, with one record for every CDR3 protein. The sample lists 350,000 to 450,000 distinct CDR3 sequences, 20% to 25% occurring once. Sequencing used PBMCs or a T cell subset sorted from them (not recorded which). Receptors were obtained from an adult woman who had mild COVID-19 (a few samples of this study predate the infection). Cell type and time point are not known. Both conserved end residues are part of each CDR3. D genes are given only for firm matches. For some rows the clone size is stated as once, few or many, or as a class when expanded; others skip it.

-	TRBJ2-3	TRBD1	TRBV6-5	TGTGCCAGCAGTTACCGGACAGGGGTAGACACAGATACGCAGTATTTT	CASSYRTGVDTDTQYF
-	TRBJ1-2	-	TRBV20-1	TGCAGTGCTGGGGACAAATACTATGGCTACACCTTC	CSAGDKYYGYTF
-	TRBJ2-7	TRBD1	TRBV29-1	TGCAGCGTTGTTGAGACAGGGGACGAGCAGTACTTC	CSVVETGDEQYF
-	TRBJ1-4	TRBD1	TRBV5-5	TGTGCCAGCAGCTTGACCGGGACAGGGAGGACTAATGAAAAACTGTTTTTT	CASSLTGTGRTNEKLFF
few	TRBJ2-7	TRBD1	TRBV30	TGTGCCTGCAACCCCGGGACAGGGGGAATGTGGGAGCAGTACTTC	CACNPGTGGMWEQYF
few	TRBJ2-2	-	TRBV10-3	TGTGCCATCAGTGAGTCGTATGACCAGCCATCCACCGGGGAGCTGTTTTTT	CAISESYDQPSTGELFF
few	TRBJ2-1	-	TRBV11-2	TGTGCCAGCAGCTCCCTCTTTTATGAGCAGTTCTTC	CASSSLFYEQFF
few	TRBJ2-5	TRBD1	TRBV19	TGTGCCAGTACCGAAACCGGGACAGGGAGGACCCAGTACTTC	CASTETGTGRTQYF
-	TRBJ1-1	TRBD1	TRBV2	TGTGCCAGCGGGACAGGGGTCATGAACACTGAAGCTTTCTTT	CASGTGVMNTEAFF
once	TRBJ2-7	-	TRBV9	TGTGCCAGCAGCGTAGCTGCGCTTTCACCCTACGAGCAGTACTTC	CASSVAALSPYEQYF
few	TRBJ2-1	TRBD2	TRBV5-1	TGCGCCAGCAGCTGGACTAGCGGGGGTTTAGGTGAGCAGTTCTTC	CASSWTSGGLGEQFF
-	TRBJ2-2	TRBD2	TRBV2	TGTGCCAGCAGCGAGAGCGGGAGAGTCACCGGGGAGCTGTTTTTT	CASSESGRVTGELFF
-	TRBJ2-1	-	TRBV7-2	TGTGCCACCGACCTTTGGGCTAGCGAGTACAATGAGCAGTTCTTC	CATDLWASEYNEQFF
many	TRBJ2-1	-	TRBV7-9	TGTGCCAGCAGCTTAACGGGGGACGAGCAGTTCTTC	CASSLTGDEQFF
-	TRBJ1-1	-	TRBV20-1	TGCAGTGCTAGAGATCCGGGGCTCGTGGCGAACACTGAAGCTTTCTTT	CSARDPGLVANTEAFF
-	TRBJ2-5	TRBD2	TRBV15	TGTGCCACCAGCAGAGAGCGGCTAGCGGGAGAGACCCAGTACTTC	CATSRERLAGETQYF
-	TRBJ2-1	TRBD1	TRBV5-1	TGCGCCAGCAGCCCGGGACAGGGTTTTCATGAGCAGTTCTTC	CASSPGQGFHEQFF
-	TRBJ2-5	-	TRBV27	TGTGCCAGCAGTTTCAATTTCGGCAGGGGGGCTCGGGAGACCCAGTACTTC	CASSFNFGRGARETQYF
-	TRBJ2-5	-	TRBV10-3	TGTGCCATCAGTGACGGGCGGGAGACCCAGTACTTC	CAISDGRETQYF
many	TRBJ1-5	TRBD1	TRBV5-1	TGCGCCAGCAGCCCCCTTTCAGGGGGCGCGGGACAGCCCCAGCATTTT	CASSPLSGGAGQPQHF
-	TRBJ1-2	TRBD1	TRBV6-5	TGTGCCAGCAGGTTAACAGGGGGCGATGGCTACACCTTC	CASRLTGGDGYTF
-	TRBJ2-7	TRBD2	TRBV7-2	TGTGCCAGCGGCTACCGGGACTACACCTACGAGCAGTACTTC	CASGYRDYTYEQYF
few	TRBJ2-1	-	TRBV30	TGTGCCTGGACGACTAGTATCCATGAGCAGTTCTTC	CAWTTSIHEQFF
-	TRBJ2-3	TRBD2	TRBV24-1	TGTGCCACCAGTGATTCAGCGGGGGGCACAGATACGCAGTATTTT	CATSDSAGGTDTQYF
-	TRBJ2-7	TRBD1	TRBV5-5	TGTGCCAGCAGCCCCGGGACAGCTCCCGAGGGGATGTACGAGCAGTACTTC	CASSPGTAPEGMYEQYF
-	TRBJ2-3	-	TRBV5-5	TGTGCCAGCAGCTTGCGACTAGGAAGCGCAGATACGCAGTATTTT	CASSLRLGSADTQYF
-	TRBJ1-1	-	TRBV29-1	TGCAGCGGAGAGATGAACACTGAAGCTTTCTTT	CSGEMNTEAFF
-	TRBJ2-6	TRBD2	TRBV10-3	TGTGCCATCCGGGGGGGCGGCTCTGGGGCCAACGTCCTGACTTTC	CAIRGGGSGANVLTF
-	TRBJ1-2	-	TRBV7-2	TGTGCCAGCAGCTTAAATGGGGTCTCCGGCTACACCTTC	CASSLNGVSGYTF
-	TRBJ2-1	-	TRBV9	TGTGCCAGCAGCGTAGGGGTCCCTCCCAATGAGCAGTTCTTC	CASSVGVPPNEQFF
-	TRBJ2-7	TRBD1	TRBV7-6	TGTGCCAGCAGCTTAGCGCCCCGGGACAGGGTCTACGAGCAGTACTTC	CASSLAPRDRVYEQYF
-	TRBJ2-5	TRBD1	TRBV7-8	TGTGCCAGCAGCTTAGACAGGGGCCAAGAGACCAAGTACTTC	CASSLDRGQETKYF
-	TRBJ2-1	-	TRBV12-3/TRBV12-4	TGTGCCAGCAGACCAGGGAGTGGGTCCTACAATGAGCAGTTCTTC	CASRPGSGSYNEQFF